These T cell receptor beta chains were read from a single sample in a study of Graves' ophthalmopathy and Graves' hyperthyroidism. Using its own MiXCR run on the multiplex PCR reads, TCRdb lists one record per CDR3 protein. The sample comprises 450,000 to 600,000 distinct CDR3 sequences, 39% of which are singletons, and around 4% rests with the top ten. Material: peripheral blood or thyroid tissue (not recorded which). The receptors were sampled from an adult man with Graves' hyperthyroidism. CDR3s include the opening cysteine and the closing phenylalanine or tryptophan. The order of the fields is V gene, D gene, J gene, clone size, CDR3 protein, CDR3 DNA. A D gene is named only where the DNA matches it firmly. Clone size is given for some rows only: seen once, a few or many times, or a class if the clone is expanded.

V: TRBV7-9; D: NA; J: TRBJ2-6; size: many; CDR3: CASSLDAQLINVLTF; DNA: TGTGCCAGCAGCTTAGATGCACAGCTTATCAACGTCCTGACTTTC
V: TRBV12-5; D: TRBD1; J: TRBJ1-5; size: many; CDR3: CASGSWDRDQPQHF; DNA: TGTGCTAGTGGTTCTTGGGACAGGGACCAGCCCCAGCATTTT
V: TRBV2; D: TRBD1; J: TRBJ1-3; size: NA; CDR3: CASGQENTGNTIYF; DNA: TGTGCCAGCGGACAGGAGAACACTGGAAACACCATATATTTT
V: TRBV10-3; D: TRBD2; J: TRBJ2-5; size: NA; CDR3: CAISESTVLAEYQETQYF; DNA: TGTGCCATCAGTGAGTCAACAGTACTAGCGGAGTACCAAGAGACCCAGTACTTC
V: TRBV20-1; D: NA; J: TRBJ2-7; size: NA; CDR3: CSARVSGGTVYEQYF; DNA: TGCAGTGCTAGAGTGTCGGGCGGGACGGTATACGAGCAGTACTTC
V: TRBV19; D: TRBD1; J: TRBJ1-1; size: many; CDR3: CASSTGQGGTNTEAFF; DNA: TGTGCCAGTAGTACAGGACAGGGAGGGACGAACACTGAAGCTTTCTTT
V: TRBV10-3; D: NA; J: TRBJ1-1; size: NA; CDR3: CASSPVTTEAFF; DNA: TGTGCCAGCTCACCGGTTACCACTGAAGCTTTCTTT
V: TRBV5-4; D: NA; J: TRBJ1-1; size: many; CDR3: CASSHPQGSNTEAFF; DNA: TGTGCCAGCAGCCATCCCCAGGGCTCGAACACTGAAGCTTTCTTT
V: TRBV7-8; D: TRBD1; J: TRBJ2-7; size: many; CDR3: CASSTDRGGTYEQYF; DNA: TGTGCCAGCAGCACTGACAGGGGTGGAACCTACGAGCAGTACTTC
V: TRBV29-1; D: NA; J: TRBJ2-5; size: NA; CDR3: CSATGQETQYF; DNA: TGCAGCGCTACAGGCCAAGAGACCCAGTACTTC
V: TRBV20-1; D: TRBD1; J: TRBJ2-2; size: many; CDR3: CSARVPSSRGRLPGELFF; DNA: TGCAGTGCTAGAGTTCCGAGCTCGAGGGGGCGCCTCCCCGGGGAGCTGTTTTTT
V: TRBV6-5; D: NA; J: TRBJ1-2; size: few; CDR3: CASSYSKQGLNYGYTF; DNA: TGTGCCAGCAGTTACTCAAAACAGGGCCTGAACTATGGCTACACCTTC
V: TRBV7-2; D: TRBD1; J: TRBJ2-2; size: NA; CDR3: CASSPRQGQGLAGELFF; DNA: TGTGCCAGCAGCCCCCGACAGGGACAGGGGTTAGCCGGGGAGCTGTTTTTT
V: TRBV20-1; D: TRBD1; J: TRBJ1-2; size: many; CDR3: CSADTGTAQTNYGYTF; DNA: TGCAGTGCTGACACCGGGACAGCTCAAACTAACTATGGCTACACCTTC
V: TRBV6-5; D: NA; J: TRBJ2-5; size: many; CDR3: CASRRGVETQYF; DNA: TGTGCCAGCAGAAGGGGGGTGGAGACCCAGTACTTC
V: TRBV12-3/TRBV12-4; D: NA; J: TRBJ1-2; size: few; CDR3: CASSLSGGRGYGYTF; DNA: TGTGCCAGCAGTTTATCGGGGGGTCGAGGCTATGGCTACACCTTC
V: TRBV12-5; D: NA; J: TRBJ2-5; size: many; CDR3: CASGSGARETQYF; DNA: TGTGCTAGTGGTTCAGGGGCGCGAGAGACCCAGTACTTC